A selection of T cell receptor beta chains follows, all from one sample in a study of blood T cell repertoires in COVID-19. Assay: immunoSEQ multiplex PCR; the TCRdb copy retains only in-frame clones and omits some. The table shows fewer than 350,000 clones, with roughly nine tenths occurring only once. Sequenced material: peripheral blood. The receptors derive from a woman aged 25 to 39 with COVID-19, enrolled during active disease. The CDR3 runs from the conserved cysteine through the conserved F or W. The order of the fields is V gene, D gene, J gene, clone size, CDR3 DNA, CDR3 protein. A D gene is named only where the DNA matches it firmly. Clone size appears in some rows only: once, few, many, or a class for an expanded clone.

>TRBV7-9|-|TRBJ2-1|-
TGTGCCAGCAGCTTAGACGTGGGGGCGTCCTACAATGAGCAGTTCTTC
CASSLDVGASYNEQFF
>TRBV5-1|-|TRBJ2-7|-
TGCGCCAGCAGCTTGGACGGGGGGCCCGGGGAGCAGTACTTC
CASSLDGGPGEQYF
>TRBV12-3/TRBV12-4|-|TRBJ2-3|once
TGTGCCAGCAGTTTCAGCGGTGGGGATACGCAGTATTTT
CASSFSGGDTQYF
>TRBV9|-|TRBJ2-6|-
TGTGCCAGCAGCGGGACAACTGGGGCCAACGTCCTGACTTTC
CASSGTTGANVLTF
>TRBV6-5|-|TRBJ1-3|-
TGTGCCAGCAGGCGTGAAGCGGAAAAAAACACCATATATTTT
CASRREAEKNTIYF
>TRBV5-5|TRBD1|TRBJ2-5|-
TGTGCCAGCAGATTAGCCGGACAGGGATGGTCCCAGTACTTC
CASRLAGQGWSQYF
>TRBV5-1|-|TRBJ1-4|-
TGCGCCAGCAGCTTCTTGCCCGACAGTACTGAAAAACTGTTTTTT
CASSFLPDSTEKLFF
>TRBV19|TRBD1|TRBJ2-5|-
TGTGCCAGTGCCGACAGGGTCCAAGAGACCCAGTACTTC
CASADRVQETQYF
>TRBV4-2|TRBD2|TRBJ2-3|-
TGTGCCAGCAGCCATCCCTCCGGACTAGCGGGGTGGGATACGCAGTATTTT
CASSHPSGLAGWDTQYF
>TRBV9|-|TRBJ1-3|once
TGTGCCAGCAGCGTAGATATCCCTTCCTCTGGAAACACCATATATTTT
CASSVDIPSSGNTIYF
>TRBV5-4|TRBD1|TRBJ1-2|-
TGTGCCAGCAGCCCGGCCGGGACAGGGGGCGGGGGCTACACCTTC
CASSPAGTGGGGYTF
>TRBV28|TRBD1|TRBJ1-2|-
TGTGCCAGCAGGCTACAGGGGCTCTCTCAGGGCTATGGCTACACCTTC
CASRLQGLSQGYGYTF
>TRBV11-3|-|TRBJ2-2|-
TGTGCCAGCAGCTCAAAACTCACTAGCAACACCGGGGAGCTGTTTTTT
CASSSKLTSNTGELFF
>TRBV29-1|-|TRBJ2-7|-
TGCAGCGTTGAATGGCCCAGCTCCTACGAGCAGTACTTC
CSVEWPSSYEQYF
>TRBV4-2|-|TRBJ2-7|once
TGTGCCAGCAGCCCCACAGGCGGGGCCTACGAGCAGTACTTC
CASSPTGGAYEQYF
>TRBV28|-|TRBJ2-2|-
TGTGCCAGCAGAGGGGCAGGATTCCAGCCCGGGGAGCTGTTTTTT
CASRGAGFQPGELFF
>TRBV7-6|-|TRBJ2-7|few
TGTGCCAGCAGCTTCGGCGGGGGCGCTTACGAGCAGTACTTC
CASSFGGGAYEQYF
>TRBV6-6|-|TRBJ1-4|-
TGTGCCAGCAGTTACTTGGCGGGAGCGCCTCCGGAACTGTTTTTT
CASSYLAGAPPELFF
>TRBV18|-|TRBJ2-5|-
TGTGCCAGCTCACCCAGGAGGTCCAGGCAAGAGACCCAGTACTTC
CASSPRRSRQETQYF
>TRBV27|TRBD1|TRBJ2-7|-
TGTGCCAGCAGTCAACAGGGGGGCGAGCAGTACTTC
CASSQQGGEQYF
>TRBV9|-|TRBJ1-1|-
TGTGCCAGCTCACCCGGGGGGCGTTTGAACACTGAAGCTTTCTTT
CASSPGGRLNTEAFF
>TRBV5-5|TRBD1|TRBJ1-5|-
TGTGCCAGCAGCTCGGGACAGGGGGGACCGCCCCAGCATTTT
CASSSGQGGPPQHF
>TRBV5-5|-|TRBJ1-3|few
TGTGCCAGCAGCTTGGACCCCAGCTCTGGAAACACCATATATTTT
CASSLDPSSGNTIYF
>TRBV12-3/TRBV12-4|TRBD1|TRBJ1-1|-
TGTGCCAGCAGTTTGACAGGGGAGACTGAAGCTTTCTTT
CASSLTGETEAFF
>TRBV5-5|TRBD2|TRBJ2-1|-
TGTGCCAGCAGCTTGTGGGGGACTAGCGGGGGTCCCTACAATGAGCAGTTCTTC
CASSLWGTSGGPYNEQFF
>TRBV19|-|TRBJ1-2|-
TGTGCCACCAAGCCTTACGCAGGGATGGATGGCTACACCTTC
CATKPYAGMDGYTF
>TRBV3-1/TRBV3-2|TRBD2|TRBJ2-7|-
TGTGCCAGCAGCCCCACCCTAGCGGGGGACTCCTACGAGCAGTACTTC
CASSPTLAGDSYEQYF
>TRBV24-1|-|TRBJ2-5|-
TGTGCCACCAGTGATCCCGGACGTCTCACGGGGGAGACCCAGTACTTC
CATSDPGRLTGETQYF
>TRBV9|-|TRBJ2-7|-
TGTGCCAGCAGCACCATCGGGGGGCAGGGAGAGCAGTACTTC
CASSTIGGQGEQYF
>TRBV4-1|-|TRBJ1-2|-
TGCGCCAGCAGCCAGGATCAGGCACGCCATTTGAATGGCTACACCTTC
CASSQDQARHLNGYTF
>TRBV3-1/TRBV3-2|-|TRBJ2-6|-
TGTGCCAGCAGCCAAGATTGGCGGGGGCGCTCTGGGGCCAACGTCCTGACTTTC
CASSQDWRGRSGANVLTF
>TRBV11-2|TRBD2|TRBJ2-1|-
TGTGCCAGCAGCTTCCGACGGGGGGGCCTTTACAATGAGCAGTTCTTC
CASSFRRGGLYNEQFF
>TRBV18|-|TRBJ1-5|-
TGTGCCAGCTCACCTGTCACAGGGCCCAATCAGCCCCAGCATTTT
CASSPVTGPNQPQHF
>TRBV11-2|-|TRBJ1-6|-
TGTGCCAGCAGCCTCGATGGAGCGCCCCTCCACTTT
CASSLDGAPLHF
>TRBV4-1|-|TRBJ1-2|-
TGCGCCAGCAGCCAAGATAATGGGGGGATTGACTATGGCTACACCTTC
CASSQDNGGIDYGYTF
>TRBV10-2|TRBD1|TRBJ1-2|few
TGCGCCAGCAGTGAGTTGGGGACAGAAGAGCGTCACACCTTC
CASSELGTEERHTF
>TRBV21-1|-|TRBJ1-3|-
TGTGCCAGCAGCAAAGTTGGTCTCGACAGGCGCTCTGGAAACACCATATATTTT
CASSKVGLDRRSGNTIYF
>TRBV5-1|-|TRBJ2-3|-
TGCGCCAGCAGCGGAGGAGATACGCAGTATTTT
CASSGGDTQYF
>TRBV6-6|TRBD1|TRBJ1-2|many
TGTGCCAGCAGAACAGGGGACTATGGCTACACCTTC
CASRTGDYGYTF
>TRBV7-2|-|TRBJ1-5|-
TGTGCCAGCAGACCCCCCGGAGTCAATCAGCCCCAGCATTTT
CASRPPGVNQPQHF
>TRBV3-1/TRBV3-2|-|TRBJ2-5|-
TGTGCCAGCAGCCGCGCTCTCCCAGAGACCCAGTACTTC
CASSRALPETQYF
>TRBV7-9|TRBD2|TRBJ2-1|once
TGTGCCAGCAGCCACCGACTAGCGGGGGACTACAATGAGCAGTTCTTC
CASSHRLAGDYNEQFF
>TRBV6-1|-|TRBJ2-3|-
TGTGCCAGCAGTGAAGCCGGAGATACGCAGTATTTT
CASSEAGDTQYF
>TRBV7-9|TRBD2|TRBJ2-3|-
TGTGCCAGCAGCCTGGGGACTACCAGCACAGATACGCAGTATTTT
CASSLGTTSTDTQYF
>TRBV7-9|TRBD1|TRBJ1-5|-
TGTGCCAGCAGCTCGGGACAGCATAGCAATCAGCCCCAGCATTTT
CASSSGQHSNQPQHF
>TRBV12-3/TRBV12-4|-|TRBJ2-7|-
TGTGCCAGCAGCCGAGGATCTCGCTACGAGCAGTACTTC
CASSRGSRYEQYF
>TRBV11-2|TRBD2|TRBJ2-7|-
TGTGCCAGCAGCTCGACCCATGACGGGGGGGCCGGATCGCGCGAGCAGTACTTC
CASSSTHDGGAGSREQYF
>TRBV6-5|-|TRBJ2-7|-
TGTGCCAGCAGTACCGCCGATAGGACTTCCTACGAGCAGTACTTC
CASSTADRTSYEQYF
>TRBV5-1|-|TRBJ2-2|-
TGCGCCAGTCCCACCCCAGGGGTAGGCACCGGGGAGCTGTTTTTT
CASPTPGVGTGELFF
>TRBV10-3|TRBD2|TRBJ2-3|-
TGTGCCATCAGCCTACTAGCGGGGACCACAGATACGCAGTATTTT
CAISLLAGTTDTQYF
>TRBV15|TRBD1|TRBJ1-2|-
TGTGCCACCAGCAGCCGGACAGGCCCCTATGGCTACACCTTC
CATSSRTGPYGYTF
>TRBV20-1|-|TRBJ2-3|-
TGCAGTGCTCTAAGTTGGGATACGCAGTATTTT
CSALSWDTQYF
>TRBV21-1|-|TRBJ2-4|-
TGTGCCAGCAGCACTTGGGAGGGATGGGCCAAAAACATTCAGTACTTC
CASSTWEGWAKNIQYF
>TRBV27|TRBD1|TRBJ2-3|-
TGTGCCAGCAGTTCAGGGGGCGCAAGCACAGATACGCAGTATTTT
CASSSGGASTDTQYF
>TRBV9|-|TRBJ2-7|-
TGTGCCAGCAGCGTAGCTACAGGAACCTACGAGCAGTACTTC
CASSVATGTYEQYF
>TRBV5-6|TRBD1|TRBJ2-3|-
TGTGCCAGCAGCCCGGGACAGGGTTTACCAGATACGCAGTATTTT
CASSPGQGLPDTQYF
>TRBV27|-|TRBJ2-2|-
TGTGCCAGCAGAACCGGGACTCCTTACTACGGGGAGCTGTTTTTT
CASRTGTPYYGELFF